The subject of this entry is one T cell receptor beta chain. Its antigen remains unidentified. No quality values exist for individual bases; no much larger clone is one base distant. The time point label, read with the paper, signifies: about 28 days (+/-7) after the second vaccine dose. AZD1222 recipients whose second dose came at about 4 weeks and those whose second dose came at about 12 weeks were combined into one group, since spike-specific TCR depth and breadth did not differ between the two schedules. Vaccinee samples were obtained from the UK trials COV001 and COV002, which included a single-blind randomized controlled phase 2/3 trial of AZD1222 (ChAdOx1 nCoV-19) in healthy adults. For TCRbeta chain sequencing, PBMC samples from trial participants were taken at day 0 and at day 28 after the second dose. The CDR3 regions of human TCRbeta chains were subjected to immunosequencing. The paper's data handling went like this. TCRs in the repertoires were compared against a reference library of SARS-CoV-2-specific TCRs that had been generated with the MIRA antigen-specificity platform. Breadth meant the fraction of unique TCRs that were SARS-CoV-2-associated, whereas depth meant the fraction of total T cells that were SARS-CoV-2-associated. Each spike-specific TCR was assigned to its reactive spike region and to a CD4 or CD8 class using the MIRA data. Log10-transformed breadth and depth values were compared by one-way ANOVA with Sidak's multiple comparisons tests. Imported from immuneACCESS, the table was reduced by TCRdb to in-frame sequences with V and J called. These copies leave out some clones; in studies compared against another copy, an unresolved V gene accounts for under half, and the cause of the remainder is not known. V, J and clone size are taken as reported in that table, and D and trimming were inferred from the DNA itself. This sample lists 53,000 or so clones; just over 85% were detected once. The ten largest clonotypes hold 5.5% to 7% of the sample.

This entry comes from a study of T cell responses to AZD1222 COVID-19 vaccine (dated by TCRdb to the early 2020s). The study in broad terms: TCR sequencing was performed for some 250 trial participants, of whom around 200 were given two doses of AZD1222 and 26 were given two doses of MenACWY control vaccine. Enrollment into the trials was organized by age into subgroups of 18-55, 56-69 and 70-plus years, and those subgroups contained roughly 150, 30 and 60 TCR-sequenced participants, respectively. Broader findings and caveats from the paper: Epitopes outside the regions mutated in the B.1.351 and B.1.1.7 variants were reportedly recognized by nearly half of the unique spike-specific TCRs. The whole spike protein was spanned by vaccine-associated CD4 TCRs, and dominant responses were seen in regions 160-218 and 743-854. In the small 56-69-year group, the increase in depth fell short of significance, most likely because of low power. Participants were mostly white British and included more females than males, and it was suggested by the authors that clonal diversity may have been underestimated. After two AZD1222 doses, spike-specific TCR breadth and depth were significantly higher than at day 0 and than in MenACWY recipients. Because no day 14 peak-response samples were available, the repertoires could be characterized only after the peak T cell response. Only a handful of AZD1222 recipients were SARS-CoV-2 seropositive at baseline, limiting conclusions about previously exposed vaccinees.

Spanning cysteine to phenylalanine, the CDR3 consists of 15 amino acids. Only the CDR3 DNA is retained, 45 bases long and in frame from the first base. Sequences LNHNV (CDR1) and YYDKDF (CDR2) are obtained from the germline V gene (reference sequence). The V end loses 0 bases and the J end loses 5 bases, and a stretch of 13 bases separates them. The input for sequencing was peripheral blood, taken 28 days after the second AZD1222 dose. The sequence joins TRBV15 to TRBJ2-5; too little of a D gene remains to name it. The receptor comes from an adult who received the AZD1222 COVID-19 vaccine. In nucleotides, the sequence is TGTGCCACCAGCAGAGACCCGGGCCCGGAGGAGACCCAGTACTTC. This translates into CATSRDPGPEETQYF.